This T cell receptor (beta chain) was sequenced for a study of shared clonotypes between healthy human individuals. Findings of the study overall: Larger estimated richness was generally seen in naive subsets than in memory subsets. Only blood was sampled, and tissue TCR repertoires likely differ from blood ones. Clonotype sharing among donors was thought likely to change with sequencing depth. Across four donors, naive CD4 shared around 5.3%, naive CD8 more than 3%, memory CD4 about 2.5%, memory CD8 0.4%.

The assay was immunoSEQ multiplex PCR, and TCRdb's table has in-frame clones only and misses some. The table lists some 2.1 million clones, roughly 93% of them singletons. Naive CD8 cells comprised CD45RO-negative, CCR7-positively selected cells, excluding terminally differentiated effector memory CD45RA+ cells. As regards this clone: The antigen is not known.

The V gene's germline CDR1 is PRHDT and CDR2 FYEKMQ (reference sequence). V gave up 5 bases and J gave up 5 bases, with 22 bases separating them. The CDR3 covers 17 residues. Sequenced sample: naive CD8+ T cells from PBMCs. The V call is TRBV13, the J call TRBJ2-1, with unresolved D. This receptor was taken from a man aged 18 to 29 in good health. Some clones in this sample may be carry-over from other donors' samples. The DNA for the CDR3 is TGTGCCAGCAGCCACCGACCTATAGCATTGGGGAACAATGAGCAGTTCTTC. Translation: CASSHRPIALGNNEQFF.